This T cell receptor (beta chain) appears in the sequencing data of a study of blood T cells in healthy people across ages. Concerning this clonotype: What it binds is not known.

The CDR3 runs to 12 residues. Germline V gives CDR1 ENHRY, CDR2 SYGVKD. The V end was cut by 8 bases, the J end by 6 bases, with 12 bases between. Whole-study results and caveats: One million T cells yielded diversity estimates that were considered underestimates. Age showed a roughly linear inverse relationship with TCR beta diversity per million T cells.

With a J-beta primer mix and a sample-barcoded 5' primer, a second PCR ran about 7 to 12 cycles. From the 5' RACE reads, TCRdb called clonotypes with MiXCR, one entry per CDR3 protein. This table has about 1,500,000 distinct CDR3 sequences, roughly 40% appearing once. The receptor comes from a woman between 18 and 30 years old in good health. The sample consisted of blood. The rearrangement uses TRBV10-3 and TRBJ2-3, with D uncertain. The CDR3, as DNA: TGTGCCATCGTACGGATTTTGGATACGCAGTATTTT. This gives the protein CAIVRILDTQYF.